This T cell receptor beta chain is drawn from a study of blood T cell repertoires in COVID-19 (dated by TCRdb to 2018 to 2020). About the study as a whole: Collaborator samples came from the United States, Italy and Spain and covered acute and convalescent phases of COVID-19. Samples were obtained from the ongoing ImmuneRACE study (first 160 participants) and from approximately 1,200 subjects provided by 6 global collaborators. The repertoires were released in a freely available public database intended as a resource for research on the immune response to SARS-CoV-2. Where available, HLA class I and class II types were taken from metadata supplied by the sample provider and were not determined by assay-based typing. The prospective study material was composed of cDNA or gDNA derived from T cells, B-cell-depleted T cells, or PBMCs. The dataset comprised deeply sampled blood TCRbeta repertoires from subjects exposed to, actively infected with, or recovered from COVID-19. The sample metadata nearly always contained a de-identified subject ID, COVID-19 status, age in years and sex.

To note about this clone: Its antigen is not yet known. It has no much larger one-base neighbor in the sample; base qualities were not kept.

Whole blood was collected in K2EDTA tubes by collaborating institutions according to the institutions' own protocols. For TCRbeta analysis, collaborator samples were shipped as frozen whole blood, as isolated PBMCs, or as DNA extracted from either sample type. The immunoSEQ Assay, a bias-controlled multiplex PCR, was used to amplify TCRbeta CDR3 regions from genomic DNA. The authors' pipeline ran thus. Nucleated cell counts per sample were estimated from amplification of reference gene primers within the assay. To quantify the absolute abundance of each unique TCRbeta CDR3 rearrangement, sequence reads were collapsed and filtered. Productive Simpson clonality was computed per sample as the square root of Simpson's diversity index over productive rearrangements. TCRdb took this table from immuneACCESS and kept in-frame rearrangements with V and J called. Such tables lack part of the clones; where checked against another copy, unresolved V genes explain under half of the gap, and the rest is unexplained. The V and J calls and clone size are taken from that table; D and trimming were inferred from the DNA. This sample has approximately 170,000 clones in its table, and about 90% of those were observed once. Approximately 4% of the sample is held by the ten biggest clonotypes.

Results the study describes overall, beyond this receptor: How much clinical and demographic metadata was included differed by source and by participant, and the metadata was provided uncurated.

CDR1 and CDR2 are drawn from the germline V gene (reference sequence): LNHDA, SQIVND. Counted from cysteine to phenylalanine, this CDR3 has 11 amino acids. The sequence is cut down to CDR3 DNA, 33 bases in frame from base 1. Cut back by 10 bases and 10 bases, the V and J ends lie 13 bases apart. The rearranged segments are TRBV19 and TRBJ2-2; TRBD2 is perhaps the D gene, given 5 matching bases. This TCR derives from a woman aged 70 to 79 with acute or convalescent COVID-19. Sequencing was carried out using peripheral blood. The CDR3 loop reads CATSYGKELFF. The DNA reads TGTGCCACTTCATACGGGAAGGAGCTGTTTTTT.